Presented here are 21 T cell receptor beta chains from one specimen sequenced in a study of Graves' ophthalmopathy and Graves' hyperthyroidism. TCR beta CDR3 regions were amplified from RNA transcripts. RT-PCR in the first round used HTBI primers; a second-round multiplex PCR followed. Each CDR3 protein is one row after TCRdb ran MiXCR on the multiplex PCR reads. The table includes about 740,000 distinct CDR3 sequences, 40% detected once. What was sequenced was peripheral blood. These receptors were obtained from an adult man with Graves' ophthalmopathy.

The chain recombines TRBV7-9 with TRBJ2-7, with D perhaps TRBD1 or TRBD2 (5 bases each). V lost 5 bases and J 10 bases, leaving 21 bases between the germline ends. The CDR3 length is 14 residues. Germline CDR1 and CDR2: SEHNR and FQNEAQ (reference sequence). The CDR3 protein is CASSLSGRDRQQYF. The CDR3 DNA reads as TGTGCCAGCAGCCTATCAGGTCGGGACCGTCAACAGTACTTC.

This clonotype was seen many times. This sequence joins TRBV7-9 and TRBJ1-2; the D gene is possibly TRBD1 (5 bases). Deletions cut 4 bases from V and 8 bases from J, with 11 bases between. Germline V gene data show CDR1 as SEHNR and CDR2 as FQNEAQ (reference sequence). CDR3 length: 12 amino acids. Here the CDR3 DNA reads TGTGCCAGCAGCTCGGGACGCCTCGGCTACACCTTC. This translates into CASSSGRLGYTF.

This clonotype was counted only a few times. The rearrangement joins TRBV6-1 to TRBJ1-3; D not resolved. The germline CDR1 and CDR2 sequences are MNHNS and SASEGT. The CDR3 runs to 15 residues. The ends were cut back, 0 bases at V and 3 bases at J, with 9 bases in the middle. CDR3 in amino acids: CASSEAMEGGNTIYF. The DNA of the CDR3 is TGTGCCAGCAGTGAAGCGATGGAGGGTGGAAACACCATATATTTT.

In the case of this clonotype: Germline and junction disagree at one end, which may indicate a read error. The V call is TRBV24-1, the J call TRBJ2-2; maybe TRBD2 (6 bases). CDR3 length: 15 amino acids. Germline V gene lookup returns CDR1 KGHDR and CDR2 SFDVKD. The CDR3 DNA reads TGTGCCACCAGTGATTGGGGCAGCCCCACCGGGGGGCTGTTTTTT. Translation gives CATSDWGSPTGGLFF.

The chain employs TRBV7-3 and TRBJ2-7, with D unclear. Germline CDR1 SGHTA, CDR2 FQGTGA. V lost 6 bases and J 0 bases, leaving 9 bases between the germline ends. This CDR3 region has 13 residues. CDR3 sequence reads: CASSNYNSYEQYF. For the CDR3, the DNA is TGTGCCAGCAGTAACTATAACTCCTACGAGCAGTACTTC.

This clonotype appeared a few times. The rearrangement joins TRBV20-1 to TRBJ1-2; perhaps TRBD1 as D (6 bases). Deletions cut 7 bases from V and 2 bases from J, with 8 bases between. The germline V gene encodes CDR1 DFQATT and CDR2 SNEGSKA (reference sequence). This CDR3 comprises 11 residues. The DNA for the CDR3 is TGCAGTGGCACAGGGAACTATGGCTACACCTTC. Translated: CSGTGNYGYTF.

This clonotype was recorded at least ten times. The CDR3 region is CATSRDGNPVAGQPQHF. The DNA for the CDR3 is TGTGCCACCAGCAGAGATGGGAATCCTGTAGCGGGTCAGCCCCAGCATTTT. The rearrangement links TRBV15 to TRBJ1-5; D is unresolved. Trimming removed 0 bases from V and 6 bases from J, with 18 bases in between. Germline assignment: CDR1 LNHNV and CDR2 YYDKDF (reference sequence). The CDR3 extends over 17 amino acids.

Remarks on this clonotype: The conserved closing phenylalanine or tryptophan is absent in this CDR3, likely reflecting a read error. The genes are TRBV20-1 and TRBJ2-7, with 8 bases matching TRBD1. The CDR3 loop spans 15 amino acids. The V segment lost 6 bases and the J segment 8 bases; nucleotides outside the gene matches: 18. CDR1 and CDR2 (germline): DFQATT, SNEGSKA (reference sequence). The CDR3 region has the DNA TGCAGTGCGCCTGGCAAACGGGCAGGGGGCCTGCAGCAGTACTAC. This encodes CSAPGKRAGGLQQYY.

The chain has TRBV29-1 and TRBJ1-2; 8 bases are shared with TRBD1. The V and J ends lost 7 bases and 0 bases, in that order; junction bases with no gene match: 4. CDR3 size: 13 residues. Germline assignment: CDR1 SQVTM and CDR2 ANQGSEA. CDR3 DNA: TGCAGCGGGAAGGGACAGGCTAACTATGGCTACACCTTC. As protein: CSGKGQANYGYTF.

This clonotype was counted a few times. The chain joins TRBV12-3 or TRBV12-4 to TRBJ1-1, with 10 nucleotides matching TRBD1. The CDR3 has 15 residues. Trimming cost V 5 bases and J 5 bases; bases outside gene matches: 8. The CDR3 reads CASSLGQGGETEAFF. The DNA for the CDR3 is TGTGCCAGCAGTCTTGGACAGGGGGGAGAGACTGAAGCTTTCTTT.

The chain uses TRBV11-2 and TRBJ2-7, with 7 bases fitting TRBD2. There are 15 residues in the CDR3. Trimming at V came to 0 bases and at J to 6 bases, leaving 8 bases not matched to a gene. Germline CDR1 is SGHAT and CDR2 is FQNNGV. The CDR3 spells CASSLDSSGLAEQYF. CDR3 DNA: TGTGCCAGCAGCTTAGATAGTAGCGGGTTGGCCGAGCAGTACTTC.

This clonotype has ten or more counts. V and J are TRBV7-2 and TRBJ2-7, with TRBD1 as a possible D gene (5 bases). CDR3 length: 13 residues. Germline V gene data show CDR1 as SGHTA and CDR2 as FQGNSA. With 5 bases removed from V and 4 bases from J, the gap between germline ends came to 12 bases. The chain's CDR3 is CASSPSSGYEQYF. Written as DNA, the CDR3 is TGTGCCAGCAGCCCATCTTCAGGGTACGAGCAGTACTTC. Supplemented by reference TRBV7-2 and TRBJ2-7, the full variable domain reads GAGVSQSPSNKVTEKGKDVELRCDPISGHTALYWYRQSLGQGLEFLIYFQGNSAPDKSGLPSDRFSAERTGGSVSTLTIQRTQQEDSAVYLCASSPSSGYEQYFGPGTRLTVT.

A note on this clonotype: A much larger clone differs from this one at a single base, so this may be a read error. The chain couples TRBV15 to TRBJ2-7; maybe TRBD1 (5 bases). V shed 5 bases and J shed 3 bases, with 17 bases lying between them. The CDR3 runs 15 residues. The germline gives CDR1 LNHNV, CDR2 YYDKDF (reference sequence). In DNA form, the CDR3 reads TGTGCCACCAGCTTTATTGCCGAGACAGACTACGAGCAGTACTTC. Translated: CATSFIAETDYEQYF.

In the case of this clonotype: This could be a read error, since a much larger clone is one nucleotide away. J is TRBJ1-3 and V is TRBV7-2; D gene unclear. CDR1 is SGHTA and CDR2 is FQGNSA in the germline V gene. V was trimmed by 1 base and J by 4 bases, leaving 11 bases between them. This CDR3 has 15 residues. CDR3 region: CASSLVEGSGNTIYF. CDR3 bases: TGTGCCAGCAGCTTAGTGGAGGGATCGGGAAACACCATATATTTT.

J is TRBJ1-5 and V is TRBV24-1; 7 bases match TRBD1. There are 16 residues in the CDR3. Germline CDR1 and CDR2: KGHDR and SFDVKD. V trimming: 4 bases; J trimming: 7 bases; junction bases outside the gene matches: 12. The CDR3 here is CATSDPGTARKQPQHF. The DNA for the CDR3 is TGTGCCACCAGTGACCCAGGGACAGCTAGAAAACAGCCCCAGCATTTT.

A remark on this clonotype: One base away lies a much larger clone, so this may be a sequencing read error. The V call is TRBV7-9, the J call TRBJ1-4; TRBD1 aligns across 10 bases. The CDR3 is 15 amino acids. CDR1 is SEHNR, CDR2 FQNEAQ, per germline (reference sequence). Trimming removed 5 bases from V and 4 bases from J; junction bases left unmatched: 4. CDR3 loop: CASSPGTGVNEKLFF. In nucleotides, the CDR3 is TGTGCCAGCAGCCCGGGGACAGGGGTTAATGAAAAACTGTTTTTT.

The rearrangement links TRBV5-6 to TRBJ2-5; weak D call: TRBD2 (7 bases). Germline V lookup: CDR1 SGHDT, CDR2 YYEEEE. The CDR3 spans 16 residues. Trimming removed 4 bases from V and 5 bases from J, with 21 bases in between. DNA of the CDR3: TGTGCCAGCAGCCCGAGGGGAGGGGGGGTGGTCGAGACCCAGTACTTC. It is translated as CASSPRGGGVVETQYF.

The V call is TRBV25-1, the J call TRBJ2-3; 7 bases are shared with TRBD1. The CDR3 spans 18 residues. Trimming took 3 bases from V and 5 from J; bases not matched to a gene: 17. Germline V gene lookup returns CDR1 MGHDK and CDR2 SYGVNS. The CDR3 region has the DNA TGTGCCAGCAGTGACTCATATGCGAGGGGGCCTCGGGGAGATACGCAGTATTTT. Translated: CASSDSYARGPRGDTQYF.

V usage is TRBV2 and J usage is TRBJ2-5; a possible D gene is TRBD1 (5 bases). Per the germline V gene, CDR1 is SNHLY and CDR2 is FYNNEI. V was shortened by 5 bases and J by 4 bases, with 17 bases between the two germline ends. This CDR3 has 15 residues. The CDR3 spells CASSPKDRGRETQYF. The DNA for the CDR3 is TGTGCCAGCAGTCCTAAGGATAGGGGTCGAGAGACCCAGTACTTC.

This clonotype was detected many times. V usage is TRBV20-1 and J usage is TRBJ2-7; 8 nucleotides align to TRBD1. The V gene's germline CDR1 is DFQATT and CDR2 SNEGSKA (reference sequence). The trim removed 4 bases at V and 5 bases at J, leaving 10 bases unmatched. This CDR3 has 14 residues. The chain's CDR3 is CSATTGQVFHEQYF. CDR3 DNA: TGCAGTGCTACGACGGGACAGGTCTTCCACGAGCAGTACTTC.

This clonotype was detected a few times. This chain uses TRBV20-1 with TRBJ2-7; 7 nucleotides agree with TRBD1. Germline-derived CDR1 and CDR2 are DFQATT and SNEGSKA (reference sequence). This CDR3 spans 13 amino acids. CDR3 nucleotides: TGCAGCGCCCGGGACAGCTTGGGTTACGAGCAGTACTTC. It codes for CSARDSLGYEQYF.